This TCR beta chain is drawn from a study of early T cells in non-severe SARS-CoV-2 infection. Individual cDNA molecules were tagged with unique molecular identifiers, the study reported. TCRdb recomputed calls from the 5' RACE reads with MiXCR, one row per CDR3 protein. Of more than 20,000 distinct CDR3 sequences listed, less than 7% are singletons. Notes on this clonotype: The antigen is unknown.

The germline gives CDR1 MNHNY, CDR2 SVGAGI (reference sequence). Trimming took 5 bases from V and 0 from J, leaving 14 bases between them. This CDR3 is built from 16 residues. Whole-study findings and limits: Private and CD4 specificities were missed by VDJdb matching, which favored anti-spike CD8 responses.

The TCR comes from an adult who was a healthcare worker with PCR-confirmed SARS-CoV-2 infection or an uninfected control (not recorded which). Sequenced: whole blood. J is TRBJ1-3 and V is TRBV6-6, with D tentatively TRBD1 (6 bases). CDR3 DNA sequence: TGTGCCAGCAGTCCCAGACAGGTCCCCTCTGGAAACACCATATATTTT. Amino acids: CASSPRQVPSGNTIYF.